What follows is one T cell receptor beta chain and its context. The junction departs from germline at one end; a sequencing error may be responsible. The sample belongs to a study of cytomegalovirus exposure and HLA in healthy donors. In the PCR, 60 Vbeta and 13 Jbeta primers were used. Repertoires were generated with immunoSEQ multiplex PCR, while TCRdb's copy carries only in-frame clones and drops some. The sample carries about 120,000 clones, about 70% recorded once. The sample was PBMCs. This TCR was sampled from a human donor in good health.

This chain's CDR3 is CVSTALAGDQGTQYF. The DNA of the CDR3 is TGTGTCAGCACCGCGTTAGCGGGAGATCAAGGGACCCAGTACTTC. The chain combines TRBV6-1 with TRBJ2-5, with TRBD2 matching 9 bases. Germline CDR1 reads MNHNS; CDR2 reads SASEGT. This CDR3 comprises 15 residues.